This T cell receptor beta chain was retrieved from a study of cytomegalovirus exposure and HLA in healthy donors. There are 16 residues in the CDR3. CDR1 SGDLS and CDR2 YYNGEE come from the germline V gene. Trimming took off 4 bases at V and 0 bases at J, with 15 bases between the two ends. The PCR was carried out with 60 Vbeta primers and 13 Jbeta primers. Libraries were prepared by immunoSEQ multiplex PCR; TCRdb keeps only in-frame clonotypes and omits some of them. This table holds 100,000 to 150,000 clones, about 85% found once. This clonotype was sampled from a boy aged 5 to 17 in good health and CMV-seronegative. The V and J genes are TRBV9 and TRBJ2-3; no clear D. The sequencing input was PBMCs. The CDR3 region has the DNA TGTGCCAGCAGCTTCCTGTCCGAAACTAGCACAGATACGCAGTATTTT. This encodes CASSFLSETSTDTQYF.